What follows is one TCR beta chain and its context. Its specificity is unknown. The sample belongs to a study of T cells generated in artificial thymic organoids. Whole-study findings and limits: Organoid-derived CD8 single positive T cells showed physiological TCR clonotype diversity.

Semi-nested PCR with reverse primers in the TRAC or TRBC constant regions amplified each chain separately. TCRdb called the 5' RACE reads again in MiXCR, with one record for every CDR3 protein. Of some 5,000 distinct CDR3 sequences listed, 25% to 35% are singletons. Trimming stripped 3 bases from V and 5 bases from J, with 11 bases between. This CDR3 region has 13 residues. Germline CDR1 and CDR2: MNHEY and SMNVEV (reference sequence). V and J are TRBV27 and TRBJ2-7; D is unresolved. This receptor was obtained from a human donor who gave cord blood stem cells for thymic organoid culture, a cardiac surgery patient who gave postnatal thymus, or a blood donor (not recorded which). The sample comprised naive CD8+ T cells from blood. Subset of the sample: CD3+TCRalphabeta+CD8SP T cells; for blood, CD45RO-CCR7+ naive CD8+ T cells. The CDR3 spells CASSLSRAHEQYF. The CDR3 DNA sequence: TGTGCCAGCAGTTTGTCTAGGGCCCACGAGCAGTACTTC.